The 25 T cell receptor beta chains listed next were all sequenced from one sample in a study of cytomegalovirus exposure and HLA in healthy donors (dated by TCRdb to about 2017). To prepare the library, the immunoSEQ multiplex PCR assay was applied. For the multiplex PCR, a mixture combining 60 forward primers for TCR Vbeta segments and 13 reverse primers for TCR Jbeta segments was used. Imported from immuneACCESS, the table was reduced by TCRdb to in-frame sequences with V and J called. These copies leave out some clones; in studies compared against another copy, an unresolved V gene accounts for under half, and the cause of the remainder is not known. The sample has some 200,000 clones on record, about 79% of them singletons. The ten largest make up around 1.8% of the sample. Input material: PBMCs. The source is a young man in good health and CMV-seronegative.

The chain is built from TRBV7-2 and TRBJ2-7; possible D gene TRBD1, 6 bases. The CDR3 contains 13 residues. The germline gives CDR1 SGHTA, CDR2 FQGNSA. V gave up 2 bases and J gave up 2 bases, with 7 bases separating them. CDR3 in DNA: TGTGCCAGCAGCTTATCAGGGGCCTACGAGCAGTACTTC. Amino acid sequence: CASSLSGAYEQYF. The full variable domain, its missing parts supplied by reference TRBV7-2 and TRBJ2-7, is GAGVSQSPSNKVTEKGKDVELRCDPISGHTALYWYRQSLGQGLEFLIYFQGNSAPDKSGLPSDRFSAERTGGSVSTLTIQRTQQEDSAVYLCASSLSGAYEQYFGPGTRLTVT.

The chain combines TRBV18 with TRBJ1-5; perhaps TRBD1 as D (6 bases). CDR3 length: 17 amino acids. Trimming left V 6 bases short and J 3 bases short, with 21 bases between. Germline loops: CDR1 KGHSH, CDR2 LQKENI. The CDR3 spells CASSPDSFWGNNQPQHF. DNA of the CDR3: TGTGCCAGCTCGCCGGACAGTTTCTGGGGAAACAATCAGCCCCAGCATTTT.

This chain joins TRBV18 and TRBJ2-5; D is ambiguous. Germline CDR1 KGHSH, CDR2 LQKENI. Between the trimmed V and J ends, which lost 5 bases and 0 bases, there was a span of 4 bases. This CDR3 contains 12 residues. The CDR3 coding sequence is TGTGCCAGCTCAGAGGACCAAGAGACCCAGTACTTC. Translating gives CASSEDQETQYF.

This chain connects TRBV15 to TRBJ1-2; 10 bases fit TRBD1. The germline V gene encodes CDR1 LNHNV and CDR2 YYDKDF (reference sequence). V gave up 4 bases and J gave up 3 bases; unmatched junction bases: 5. CDR3 length: 15 amino acids. Here the CDR3 DNA reads TGTGCCACCAGCACATGGACAGGGGGGCACTATGGCTACACCTTC. This encodes CATSTWTGGHYGYTF.

This chain links TRBV19 with TRBJ2-7; D is ambiguous. The length of the CDR3 is 15 residues. Looked up from germline, CDR1 is LNHDA and CDR2 is SQIVND (reference sequence). Deletions cut 3 bases from V and 4 bases from J, with 16 bases between. The CDR3 is CASSMTLQSLYEQYF. CDR3 coding DNA: TGTGCCAGTAGTATGACTCTCCAGTCGTTGTACGAGCAGTACTTC.

The chain uses TRBV7-3 and TRBJ2-2; a weak D match, TRBD2 (5 bases). This CDR3 spans 12 amino acids. Germline V gene lookup returns CDR1 SGHTA and CDR2 FQGTGA. Trimming stripped 5 bases from V and 7 bases from J, with 8 bases between. The CDR3 DNA follows: TGTGCCAGCAGCCGCGGGTTCGGGGAGCTGTTTTTT. It encodes CASSRGFGELFF.

V usage is TRBV9 and J usage is TRBJ1-6; TRBD1 aligns across 7 bases. CDR1 and CDR2 from the germline V gene are SGDLS and YYNGEE. The V segment lost 2 bases and the J segment 5 bases; nucleotides outside the gene matches: 1. This CDR3 has 14 amino acids. This CDR3 reads CASSVTGNNSPLHF. CDR3 nucleotides: TGTGCCAGCAGCGTGACAGGGAATAATTCACCCCTCCACTTT.

This chain joins TRBV2 and TRBJ2-7; no clear D gene. V was trimmed by 2 bases and J by 5 bases, leaving 13 bases between them. The CDR3 runs 14 residues. Germline CDR1 SNHLY, CDR2 FYNNEI. CDR3 nucleotides: TGTGCCAGCAGTGAATTCTCCTCACTAAACGAGCAGTACTTC. Its translation: CASSEFSSLNEQYF.

The chain recombines TRBV27 with TRBJ2-7; TRBD2 matches 7 bases. The J segment lost 1 base and the V segment lost 8 bases, leaving 8 bases of the junction unmatched. Germline loops: CDR1 MNHEY, CDR2 SMNVEV (reference sequence). This CDR3 has 14 residues. The CDR3 coding sequence is TGTGCCAGCCGCTGGGGGGGTCCTTCCTACGAGCAGTACTTC. Its translation: CASRWGGPSYEQYF.

This clone was recorded a few times. The rearrangement uses TRBV12-2 and TRBJ1-5; the D call TRBD1 from the table was never checked on the DNA. TRBV12-2 is listed as a pseudogene. The length of the CDR3 is 15 residues. The chain's CDR3 is CASRLLLQGDQPQHF. The CDR3 nucleotides are TGTGCAAGTCGCTTATTATTACAGGGGGATCAGCCCCAGCATTTT.

This clone was seen only once. The chain recombines TRBV5-4 with TRBJ1-1, with D perhaps matching TRBD1 (6 bases). This CDR3 has 16 residues. V dropped 4 bases and J dropped 0 bases, with 16 bases sitting between them. CDR1 SGHNT and CDR2 YYREEE come from the germline V gene (reference sequence). The CDR3 nucleotides are TGTGCCAGCAGCCAGGGGACATCGCCGCTGAACACTGAAGCTTTCTTT. This encodes CASSQGTSPLNTEAFF.

V and J are TRBV7-3 and TRBJ2-1; 9 bases line up with TRBD2. The ends lost 2 bases at V and 7 bases at J; junction bases unmatched: 6. The CDR3 is 15 residues long. CDR1 is SGHTA and CDR2 is FQGTGA in the germline V gene. The CDR3 loop reads CASSLQAGGGNEQFF. CDR3 in DNA: TGTGCCAGCAGCTTACAAGCGGGGGGCGGGAATGAGCAGTTCTTC.

V and J are TRBV29-1 and TRBJ1-1, with TRBD1 matching 7 bases. With 3 bases clipped from V and 0 bases from J, the junction kept 4 bases outside the gene matches. Germline CDR1 SQVTM, CDR2 ANQGSEA. This CDR3 spans 14 amino acids. CDR3 amino acids: CSVEGQTMNTEAFF. The CDR3 nucleotides read TGCAGCGTTGAGGGACAGACTATGAACACTGAAGCTTTCTTT.

The J gene is TRBJ1-1, the V gene TRBV30; D gene unclear. This CDR3 contains 13 residues. Between the trimmed V and J ends, which lost 0 bases and 0 bases, there was a span of 5 bases. Germline CDR1 is GTSNPN and CDR2 is SVGIG (reference sequence). Here the CDR3 DNA reads TGTGCCTGGAGTGTATCGGTGAACACTGAAGCTTTCTTT. Its translation: CAWSVSVNTEAFF.

The chain carries TRBV5-8 and TRBJ1-4, with D perhaps matching TRBD1 (6 bases). V was shortened by 5 bases and J by 5 bases, with 22 bases between the two germline ends. CDR1 and CDR2 (germline): SGHTS, YDEGEE. This CDR3 region has 17 residues. The CDR3: CASSRFGSWGRNEKLFF. Written as DNA, the CDR3 is TGTGCCAGCAGTAGGTTCGGATCGTGGGGGCGGAATGAAAAACTGTTTTTT.

V gene TRBV6-5 combines with J gene TRBJ2-5; 10 positions match TRBD2. In germline, CDR1 is MNHEY, CDR2 SVGAGI. The CDR3 totals 13 residues. J was trimmed by 7 bases and V by 5 bases; bases with no gene match: 4. CDR3 nucleotides: TGTGCCAGCAGTGCGACTAGCGGGCCGACCCAGTACTTC. Translating it yields CASSATSGPTQYF.

This clone was seen only once. V usage is TRBV28 and J usage is TRBJ2-3, with D possibly being TRBD2 (5 bases). This CDR3 comprises 12 residues. V was pared by 8 bases and J by 2 bases, with 8 bases between. Per germline, CDR1 MDHEN and CDR2 SYDVKM. CDR3 bases: TGTGCCAGCCATCGGGACACAGATACGCAGTATTTT. Translated: CASHRDTDTQYF.

The CDR3 DNA follows: TGTGCCAGCAGTTACCCCGGGGGGGGCGAAGAGACCCAGTACTTC. Translation: CASSYPGGGEETQYF. V gene TRBV6-6 combines with J gene TRBJ2-5, with 8 bases identical to TRBD2. V was pared by 2 bases and J by 3 bases, with 5 bases of the junction left unmatched. CDR3 length: 15 residues. CDR1 is MNHNY, CDR2 SVGAGI, per germline (reference sequence).

This clone was detected only once. This chain uses TRBV5-1 with TRBJ2-3; TRBD1 agrees at 7 bases. V lost 4 bases to trimming and J lost 5 bases; unmatched junction nucleotides: 10. The CDR3 totals 15 residues. The V gene's germline CDR1 is SGHRS and CDR2 YFSETQ. For the CDR3, the DNA is TGCGCCAGCAGCCTAACCGGGACAGTGGAAGATACGCAGTATTTT. This translates into CASSLTGTVEDTQYF.

The DNA of the CDR3 is TGTGCCAGCAGCTTATCTAGCGGGGGATTCAGAAACATTCAGTACTTC. This sequence encodes CASSLSSGGFRNIQYF. The gene calls are TRBV5-4 and TRBJ2-4; 10 bases map to TRBD2. CDR1 is SGHNT and CDR2 is YYREEE in the germline V gene (reference sequence). V gave up 2 bases and J gave up 6 bases; unmatched junction bases: 8. The CDR3 totals 16 residues. The full variable domain, in which reference TRBV5-4 and TRBJ2-4 provide the parts outside the CDR3, is ETGVTQSPTHLIKTRGQQVTLRCSSQSGHNTVSWYQQALGQGPQFIFQYYREEENGRGNFPPRFSGLQFPNYSSELNVNALELDDSALYLCASSLSSGGFRNIQYFGAGTRLSVL.

This clone was counted only a few times. The gene calls are TRBV27 and TRBJ2-3, with TRBD1 as a possible D gene (5 bases). Germline assignment: CDR1 MNHEY and CDR2 SMNVEV (reference sequence). The CDR3 has 17 amino acids. Trimming stripped 3 bases from V and 0 bases from J, with 16 bases between. The CDR3 coding sequence is TGTGCCAGCAGTTTTCGGCAGGGTCTCTCTAGCACAGATACGCAGTATTTT. This codes for CASSFRQGLSSTDTQYF.

The V call is TRBV4-1, the J call TRBJ1-5; D possibly corresponds to TRBD1 (5 bases). V was pared by 0 bases and J by 5 bases, with 20 bases between. Germline loops: CDR1 MGHRA, CDR2 YSYEKL. This CDR3 comprises 18 residues. The chain's CDR3 is CASSQDARANHKDQPQHF. The CDR3 DNA reads TGCGCCAGCAGCCAAGACGCCAGGGCAAACCATAAGGATCAGCCCCAGCATTTT.

This chain links TRBV18 with TRBJ1-6; 10 nucleotides align to TRBD1. Germline V CDR1 and CDR2: KGHSH, LQKENI. The CDR3 is 16 amino acids. Germline trimming cut 0 bases from V and 9 bases from J; bases unmatched to any gene: 5. CDR3: CASSPPPGTGVSPLHF. The CDR3 DNA reads TGTGCCAGCTCACCACCGCCCGGGACAGGGGTTTCACCCCTCCACTTT. The full variable domain, completed using reference TRBV18 and TRBJ1-6, is NAGVMQNPRHLVRRRGQEARLRCSPMKGHSHVYWYRQLPEEGLKFMVYLQKENIIDESGMPKERFSAEFPKEGPSILRIQQVVRGDSAAYFCASSPPPGTGVSPLHFGNGTRLTVT.

The V and J genes are TRBV7-9 and TRBJ1-6; no firm D call. Trimming stripped 0 bases from V and 8 bases from J, with 11 bases between. This CDR3 spans 15 amino acids. Germline loops: CDR1 SEHNR, CDR2 FQNEAQ (reference sequence). This CDR3 is CASSLAVVSDSPLHF. As DNA, the CDR3 is TGTGCCAGCAGCTTAGCCGTGGTTTCGGATTCACCCCTCCACTTT.

The chain recombines TRBV4-3 with TRBJ2-7, with 10 bases aligning to TRBD2. Germline CDR1 reads LGHNA; CDR2 reads YSLEER. Unmatched junction bases numbered 9, after V lost 3 bases and J lost 4 bases. The CDR3 contains 16 residues. The CDR3 nucleotides are TGCGCCAGCAGCCACATAGCGGGGGGAGTTTCTTACGAGCAGTACTTC. Protein sequence: CASSHIAGGVSYEQYF.